A selection of T cell receptor beta chains follows, all from one sample in a study of cytomegalovirus exposure and HLA in healthy donors. This table comes from immunoSEQ multiplex PCR, and its TCRdb copy is limited to in-frame clones, with some not included. The table has some 110,000 clones, around four fifths seen once; the top ten hold about 1.6%. Sequenced sample: PBMCs. The receptors stem from a man aged 50-59 years in good health and CMV-seronegative. Both conserved end residues are part of each CDR3. A D gene is named only where the DNA matches it firmly. The size field is filled for only some rows; it gives once, few, many or a size class.

abundance	v_gene	d_gene	j_gene	CDR3aa	CDR3nt
.	TRBV5-6	.	TRBJ2-4	CASSFRGSKNIQYF	TGTGCCAGCAGCTTCCGGGGGAGCAAAAACATTCAGTACTTC
.	TRBV7-3	TRBD2	TRBJ2-3	CASSLYPLAGGLGDTQYF	TGTGCCAGCAGCTTATACCCCTTAGCGGGGGGGCTGGGAGATACGCAGTATTTT
.	TRBV7-3	.	TRBJ2-2	CASSRTDDTGELFF	TGTGCCAGCAGCCGGACTGACGACACCGGGGAGCTGTTTTTT
.	TRBV10-2	.	TRBJ1-1	CATSDSHTEAFF	TGCGCCACCTCGGACAGTCACACTGAAGCTTTCTTT
.	TRBV14	TRBD1	TRBJ2-7	CASSLTTGSYEQYF	TGTGCCAGCAGCCTAACGACAGGGTCCTACGAGCAGTACTTC
.	TRBV19	.	TRBJ2-7	CASSMFMGSTYEQYF	TGTGCCAGTAGTATGTTCATGGGGAGCACCTACGAGCAGTACTTC
.	TRBV6-6	.	TRBJ2-2	CASSRVSASNTGELFF	TGTGCCAGCAGCCGGGTATCGGCCTCTAACACCGGGGAGCTGTTTTTT
.	TRBV30	TRBD1	TRBJ2-5	CAWSTGTGTQYF	TGTGCCTGGAGCACCGGGACAGGGACCCAGTACTTC
once	TRBV28	.	TRBJ1-2	CASSPSLGGYGYTF	TGTGCCAGCAGTCCCTCCCTGGGAGGCTATGGCTACACCTTC
once	TRBV7-2	.	TRBJ2-7	CASSLPGYRYEQYF	TGTGCCAGCAGCTTACCAGGGTATCGATACGAGCAGTACTTC
.	TRBV5-1	.	TRBJ1-2	CASSFEQTHGYTF	TGCGCCAGCAGCTTCGAACAGACCCATGGCTACACCTTC
.	TRBV11-3	TRBD1	TRBJ2-1	CASSLGTGYNEQFF	TGTGCCAGCAGCCTCGGGACAGGTTACAATGAGCAGTTCTTC
.	TRBV7-9	TRBD1	TRBJ2-2	CASSRDRGSTGELFF	TGTGCCAGCAGCAGGGACAGGGGGTCTACCGGGGAGCTGTTTTTT
.	TRBV7-2	TRBD1	TRBJ2-2	CASSLRDRVSGELFF	TGTGCCAGCAGCCTCCGGGACAGGGTATCCGGGGAGCTGTTTTTT
.	TRBV11-2	.	TRBJ1-1	CASSWDINFPEAFF	TGTGCCAGCAGCTGGGACATTAACTTCCCTGAAGCTTTCTTT
.	TRBV7-9	TRBD2	TRBJ2-3	CASRISGVTDTQYF	TGTGCCAGCAGAATTAGCGGGGTAACAGATACGCAGTATTTT
once	TRBV4-1	TRBD2	TRBJ2-1	CASSQGSGDPSYNEQFF	TGCGCCAGCAGCCAGGGTAGCGGGGACCCCTCCTACAATGAGCAGTTCTTC
.	TRBV10-3	.	TRBJ1-5	CAISKEGSNQPQHF	TGTGCCATCAGTAAGGAGGGGAGCAATCAGCCCCAGCATTTT
.	TRBV30	TRBD2	TRBJ2-3	CAWRIAGGPDTQYF	TGTGCCTGGAGGATAGCGGGGGGTCCCGATACGCAGTATTTT
.	TRBV6-1	.	TRBJ2-3	CASSQDRIDTDTQYF	TGTGCCAGCAGCCAAGACAGGATTGACACAGATACGCAGTATTTT
.	TRBV12-1	.	TRBJ2-2	CASSSRGAGGRVGELFF	TGTGCCAGCAGCTCCAGGGGCGCGGGGGGGCGGGTCGGGGAGCTGTTTTTT
.	TRBV18	.	TRBJ2-7	CASSPLGYEQYF	TGTGCCAGCTCACCCCTAGGCTACGAGCAGTACTTC
.	TRBV18	TRBD2	TRBJ2-3	CASSRGLETDTQYF	TGTGCCAGCTCACGGGGACTAGAAACAGATACGCAGTATTTT
.	TRBV7-9	.	TRBJ2-3	CASRTGTITTDTQYF	TGTGCCAGCAGAACCGGGACAATTACCACAGATACGCAGTATTTT
.	TRBV5-1	.	TRBJ1-1	CASSLGQGRVNMNTEAFF	TGCGCCAGCAGCTTGGGCCAGGGGCGGGTAAACATGAACACTGAAGCTTTCTTT
.	TRBV5-4	.	TRBJ1-3	CASSIPGTSGNTIYF	TGTGCCAGCAGCATTCCCGGGACATCCGGAAACACCATATATTTT
.	TRBV18	.	TRBJ1-6	CASSPAGVGDSPLHF	TGTGCCAGCTCACCAGCAGGCGTAGGGGATTCACCCCTCCACTTT
.	TRBV7-6	.	TRBJ2-1	CASSSQGFGYNEQFF	TGTGCCAGCAGCTCCCAGGGATTCGGATACAATGAGCAGTTCTTC
.	TRBV2	.	TRBJ1-5	CASSPSRGNQPQHF	TGTGCCAGCAGCCCGTCTAGGGGAAATCAGCCCCAGCATTTT